This is a list of T cell receptor beta chains from one sample in a study of blood T cell repertoires in COVID-19. Using immunoSEQ multiplex PCR, the repertoire was profiled, and TCRdb retains in-frame clones only, with some absent. The data contain 55,000 to 85,000 clones, less than 85% of them singletons. Source material: peripheral blood. These receptor sequences come from a man between 60 and 70 years old with acute or convalescent COVID-19. The CDR3 runs from the conserved cysteine through the conserved F or W. D genes are given only for firm matches. Not every row has a clone size; where given, it reads once, few, many or a size class.

j_gene: TRBJ2-1; v_gene: TRBV5-5; d_gene: .; abundance: .; CDR3aa: CASSFPTGGPSNEQFF; CDR3nt: TGTGCCAGCAGCTTCCCGACAGGTGGACCCAGCAATGAGCAGTTCTTC
j_gene: TRBJ2-3; v_gene: TRBV18; d_gene: .; abundance: once; CDR3aa: CASSPQKATDTQYF; CDR3nt: TGTGCCAGCTCACCACAGAAAGCCACAGATACGCAGTATTTT
j_gene: TRBJ1-4; v_gene: TRBV2; d_gene: .; abundance: .; CDR3aa: CASSKSRGTNEKLFF; CDR3nt: TGTGCCAGCAGTAAGTCGCGGGGAACTAATGAAAAACTGTTTTTT
j_gene: TRBJ1-3; v_gene: TRBV29-1; d_gene: .; abundance: .; CDR3aa: CSAEATGRSGNTIYF; CDR3nt: TGCAGCGCCGAAGCGACAGGACGCTCTGGAAACACCATATATTTT
j_gene: TRBJ1-1; v_gene: TRBV19; d_gene: .; abundance: .; CDR3aa: CASSMDGQNTEAFF; CDR3nt: TGTGCCAGTAGTATGGATGGGCAGAACACTGAAGCTTTCTTT
j_gene: TRBJ2-5; v_gene: TRBV11-3; d_gene: .; abundance: .; CDR3aa: CASSSRISGEETQYF; CDR3nt: TGTGCCAGCAGCTCCCGAATCTCCGGGGAAGAGACCCAGTACTTC
j_gene: TRBJ2-2; v_gene: TRBV5-1; d_gene: .; abundance: .; CDR3aa: CASTPDSLDTGELFF; CDR3nt: TGCGCCAGCACCCCGGACAGCCTAGACACCGGGGAGCTGTTTTTT
j_gene: TRBJ1-1; v_gene: TRBV2; d_gene: TRBD1; abundance: .; CDR3aa: CASSRDRWDTEAFF; CDR3nt: TGTGCCAGCAGTCGGGACAGGTGGGACACTGAAGCTTTCTTT
j_gene: TRBJ2-3; v_gene: TRBV19; d_gene: TRBD1; abundance: once; CDR3aa: CASTRTGSRDTQYF; CDR3nt: TGTGCCAGTACCAGGACAGGTTCGCGAGATACGCAGTATTTT
j_gene: TRBJ2-3; v_gene: TRBV9; d_gene: .; abundance: once; CDR3aa: CASSAGEFDTQYF; CDR3nt: TGTGCCAGCAGCGCTGGGGAGTTTGATACGCAGTATTTT
j_gene: TRBJ2-5; v_gene: TRBV20-1; d_gene: .; abundance: few; CDR3aa: CSAWSKETQYF; CDR3nt: TGCAGTGCGTGGAGTAAAGAGACCCAGTACTTC
j_gene: TRBJ2-3; v_gene: TRBV6-4; d_gene: .; abundance: .; CDR3aa: CASSPDRSTDTQYF; CDR3nt: TGTGCCAGCAGCCCCGACAGGAGCACAGATACGCAGTATTTT
j_gene: TRBJ1-2; v_gene: TRBV11-1; d_gene: TRBD1; abundance: .; CDR3aa: CASRGTGGAYGYTF; CDR3nt: TGTGCCAGCAGAGGGACAGGGGGCGCCTATGGCTACACCTTC
j_gene: TRBJ2-7; v_gene: TRBV6-6; d_gene: .; abundance: .; CDR3aa: CASSQGQYSSYEQYF; CDR3nt: TGTGCCAGCAGCCAAGGACAGTATAGCTCCTACGAGCAGTACTTC
j_gene: TRBJ2-5; v_gene: TRBV23-1; d_gene: TRBD2; abundance: .; CDR3aa: CASSLRGGGSFGSETQYF; CDR3nt: TGCGCCAGCAGCCTTCGCGGGGGGGGGTCATTTGGATCAGAGACCCAGTACTTC
j_gene: TRBJ2-1; v_gene: TRBV3-1/TRBV3-2; d_gene: .; abundance: .; CDR3aa: CASSSGPKGILLSNEQFF; CDR3nt: TGTGCCAGCAGCTCAGGGCCGAAGGGGATCTTACTAAGCAATGAGCAGTTCTTC
j_gene: TRBJ1-1; v_gene: TRBV2; d_gene: .; abundance: few; CDR3aa: CASSIEDTEAFF; CDR3nt: TGTGCCAGCTCAATTGAGGACACTGAAGCTTTCTTT
j_gene: TRBJ2-4; v_gene: TRBV4-1; d_gene: TRBD1; abundance: .; CDR3aa: CASSQGWGQGKNIQYF; CDR3nt: TGCGCCAGCAGCCAAGGATGGGGACAGGGGAAAAACATTCAGTACTTC
j_gene: TRBJ2-1; v_gene: TRBV7-2; d_gene: .; abundance: .; CDR3aa: CASSLLPGSRDEQFF; CDR3nt: TGTGCCAGCAGCTTACTGCCAGGGTCAAGGGATGAGCAGTTCTTC
j_gene: TRBJ2-1; v_gene: TRBV5-4; d_gene: TRBD1; abundance: once; CDR3aa: CASSSWDRRNEQFF; CDR3nt: TGTGCCAGCAGCTCGTGGGACAGACGAAACGAGCAGTTCTTC
j_gene: TRBJ2-7; v_gene: TRBV5-1; d_gene: .; abundance: .; CDR3aa: CASSDGGAYEQYF; CDR3nt: TGCGCCAGCAGCGACGGGGGAGCCTACGAGCAGTACTTC
j_gene: TRBJ2-3; v_gene: TRBV27; d_gene: .; abundance: .; CDR3aa: CASSLARTTDTQYF; CDR3nt: TGTGCCAGCAGTTTGGCCAGAACCACAGATACGCAGTATTTT
j_gene: TRBJ1-4; v_gene: TRBV19; d_gene: TRBD1; abundance: .; CDR3aa: CASSITGGEEKLFF; CDR3nt: TGTGCCAGTAGCATAACAGGGGGCGAAGAAAAACTGTTTTTT
j_gene: TRBJ1-4; v_gene: TRBV19; d_gene: .; abundance: .; CDR3aa: CASSRQEKLFF; CDR3nt: TGTGCCAGTAGTAGACAGGAAAAACTGTTTTTT
j_gene: TRBJ2-5; v_gene: TRBV7-8; d_gene: .; abundance: .; CDR3aa: CASSLTRTVLQETQYF; CDR3nt: TGTGCCAGCAGCTTAACACGGACAGTTTTACAAGAGACCCAGTACTTC
j_gene: TRBJ2-1; v_gene: TRBV6-2/TRBV6-3; d_gene: TRBD2; abundance: .; CDR3aa: CASSYSGLAGNNEQFF; CDR3nt: TGTGCCAGCAGTTACTCTGGACTAGCGGGTAACAATGAGCAGTTCTTC
j_gene: TRBJ2-4; v_gene: TRBV28; d_gene: .; abundance: .; CDR3aa: CASRVGGIAKNIQYF; CDR3nt: TGTGCCAGCAGGGTCGGCGGTATAGCCAAAAACATTCAGTACTTC
j_gene: TRBJ2-1; v_gene: TRBV25-1; d_gene: .; abundance: .; CDR3aa: CASRPFDSYNEQFF; CDR3nt: TGTGCCAGCAGACCTTTCGACAGCTACAATGAGCAGTTCTTC
j_gene: TRBJ2-7; v_gene: TRBV9; d_gene: .; abundance: few; CDR3aa: CASSPPQRESYEQYF; CDR3nt: TGTGCCAGCAGCCCCCCGCAGAGGGAGTCCTACGAGCAGTACTTC
j_gene: TRBJ1-6; v_gene: TRBV3-1/TRBV3-2; d_gene: TRBD1; abundance: few; CDR3aa: CASSQVDRDSPLHF; CDR3nt: TGTGCCAGCAGCCAAGTCGACAGGGACTCACCCCTCCACTTT
j_gene: TRBJ2-4; v_gene: TRBV27; d_gene: .; abundance: .; CDR3aa: CASSWGDLAKNIQYF; CDR3nt: TGTGCCAGCAGTTGGGGGGACCTAGCCAAAAACATTCAGTACTTC
j_gene: TRBJ2-5; v_gene: TRBV4-2; d_gene: .; abundance: .; CDR3aa: CASSQERLVQETQYF; CDR3nt: TGTGCCAGCAGCCAAGAAAGGCTAGTGCAAGAGACCCAGTACTTC
j_gene: TRBJ2-1; v_gene: TRBV19; d_gene: TRBD1; abundance: .; CDR3aa: CASSIRDRGGNEQFF; CDR3nt: TGTGCCAGTAGTATTAGGGACAGGGGTGGCAATGAGCAGTTCTTC